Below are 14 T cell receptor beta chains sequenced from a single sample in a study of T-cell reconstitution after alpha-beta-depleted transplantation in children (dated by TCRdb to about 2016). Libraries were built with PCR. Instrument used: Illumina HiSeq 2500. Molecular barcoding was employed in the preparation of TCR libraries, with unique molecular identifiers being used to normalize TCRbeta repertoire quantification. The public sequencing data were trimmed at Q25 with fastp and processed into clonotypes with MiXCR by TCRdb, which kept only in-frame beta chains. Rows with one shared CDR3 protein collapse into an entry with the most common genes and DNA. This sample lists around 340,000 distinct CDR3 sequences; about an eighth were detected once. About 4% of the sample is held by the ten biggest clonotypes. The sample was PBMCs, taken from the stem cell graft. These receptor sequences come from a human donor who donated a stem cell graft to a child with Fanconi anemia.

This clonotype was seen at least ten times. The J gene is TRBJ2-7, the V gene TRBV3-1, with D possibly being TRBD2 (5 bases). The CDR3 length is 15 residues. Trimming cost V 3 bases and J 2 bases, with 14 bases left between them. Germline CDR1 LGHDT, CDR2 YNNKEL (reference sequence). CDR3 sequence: CASSHPGILTYEQYF. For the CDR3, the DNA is TGTGCCAGCAGCCACCCCGGGATCCTAACCTACGAGCAGTACTTC.

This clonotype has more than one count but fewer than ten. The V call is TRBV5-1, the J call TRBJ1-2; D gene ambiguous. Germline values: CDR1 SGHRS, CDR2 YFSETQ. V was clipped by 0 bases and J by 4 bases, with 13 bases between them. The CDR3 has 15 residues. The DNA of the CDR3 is TGCGCCAGCAGCTTGGGCCAGGCAACACCCTATGGCTACACCTTC. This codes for CASSLGQATPYGYTF.

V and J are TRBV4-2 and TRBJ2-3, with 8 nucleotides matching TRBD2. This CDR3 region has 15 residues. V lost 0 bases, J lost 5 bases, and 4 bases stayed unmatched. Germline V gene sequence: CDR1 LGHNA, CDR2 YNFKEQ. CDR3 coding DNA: TGTGCCAGCAGCCAAGACGGGGGGGTGGTAGATACGCAGTATTTT. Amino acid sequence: CASSQDGGVVDTQYF.

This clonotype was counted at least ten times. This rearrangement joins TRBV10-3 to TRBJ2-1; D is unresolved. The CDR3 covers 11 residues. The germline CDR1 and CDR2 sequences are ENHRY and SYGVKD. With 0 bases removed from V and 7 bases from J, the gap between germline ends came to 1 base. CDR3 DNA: TGTGCCATCAGTGAGTCAAATGAGCAGTTCTTC. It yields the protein CAISESNEQFF.

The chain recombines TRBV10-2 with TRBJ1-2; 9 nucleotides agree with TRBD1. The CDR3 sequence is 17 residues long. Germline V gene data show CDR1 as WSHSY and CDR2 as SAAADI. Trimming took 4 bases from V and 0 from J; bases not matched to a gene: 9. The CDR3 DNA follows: TGCGCCAGCAGTGGAGCCGGGACAGGGACTTCTAACTATGGCTACACCTTC. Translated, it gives CASSGAGTGTSNYGYTF.

The CDR3 loop reads CSLWGGGNQPQHF. CDR3 DNA sequence: TGCAGTCTTTGGGGGGGGGGCAATCAGCCCCAGCATTTT. The V gene is TRBV20-1, the J gene TRBJ1-5; D might be TRBD1 (5 bases). CDR3 length: 13 residues. Germline CDR1 DFQATT, CDR2 SNEGSKA (reference sequence). The ends were cut back, 8 bases at V and 2 bases at J, with 13 bases in the middle.

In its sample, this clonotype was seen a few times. CDR3 region: CSAKLTGGYGYTF. In DNA form, the CDR3 reads TGCAGTGCTAAACTGACAGGGGGCTATGGCTACACCTTC. This sequence joins TRBV20-1 and TRBJ1-2; TRBD1 agrees at 9 bases. V lost 4 bases and J lost 4; bases outside the gene matches: 4. The CDR3 is 13 amino acids. Germline V CDR1 and CDR2: DFQATT, SNEGSKA (reference sequence).

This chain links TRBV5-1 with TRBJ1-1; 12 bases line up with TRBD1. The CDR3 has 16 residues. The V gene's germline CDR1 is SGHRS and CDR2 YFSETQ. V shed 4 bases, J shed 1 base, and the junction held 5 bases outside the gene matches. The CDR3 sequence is CASSRGTGGGNTEAFF. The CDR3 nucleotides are TGCGCCAGCAGCAGGGGGACAGGGGGCGGGAACACTGAAGCTTTCTTT.

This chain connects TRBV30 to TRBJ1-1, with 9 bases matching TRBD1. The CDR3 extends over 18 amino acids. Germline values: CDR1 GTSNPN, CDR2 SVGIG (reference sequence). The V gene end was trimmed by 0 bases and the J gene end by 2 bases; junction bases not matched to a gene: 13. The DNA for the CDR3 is TGTGCCTGGAGTGTATTCCGACAGGGGGTTTTCGTTAACACTGAAGCTTTCTTT. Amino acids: CAWSVFRQGVFVNTEAFF.

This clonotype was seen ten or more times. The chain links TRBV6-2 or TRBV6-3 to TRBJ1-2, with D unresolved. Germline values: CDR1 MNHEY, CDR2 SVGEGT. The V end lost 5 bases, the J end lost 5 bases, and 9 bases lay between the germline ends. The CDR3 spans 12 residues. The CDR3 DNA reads TGTGCCAGCAGTCCCAGTCGGTATGGCTACACCTTC. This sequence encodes CASSPSRYGYTF.

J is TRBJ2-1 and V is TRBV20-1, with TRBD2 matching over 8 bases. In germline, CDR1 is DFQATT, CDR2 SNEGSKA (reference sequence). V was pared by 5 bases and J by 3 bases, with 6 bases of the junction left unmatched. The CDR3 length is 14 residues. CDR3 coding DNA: TGCAGTGCTCCCCGCGGGGGGAGCTACAATGAGCAGTTCTTC. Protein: CSAPRGGSYNEQFF.

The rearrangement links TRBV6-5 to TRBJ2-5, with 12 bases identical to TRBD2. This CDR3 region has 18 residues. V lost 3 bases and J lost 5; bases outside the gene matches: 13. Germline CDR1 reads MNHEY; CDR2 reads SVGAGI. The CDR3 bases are TGTGCCAGCAGTTATTACGGTCCTAGCGGGGGGGCCGGGGAGACCCAGTACTTC. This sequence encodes CASSYYGPSGGAGETQYF.

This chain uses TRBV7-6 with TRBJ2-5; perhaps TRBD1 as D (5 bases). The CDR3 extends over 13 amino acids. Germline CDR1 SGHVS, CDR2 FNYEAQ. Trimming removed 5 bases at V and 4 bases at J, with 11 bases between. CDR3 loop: CASSRQLGETQYF. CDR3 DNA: TGTGCCAGCAGCCGACAGCTGGGAGAGACCCAGTACTTC. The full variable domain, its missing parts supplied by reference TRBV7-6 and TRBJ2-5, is GAGVSQSPRYKVTKRGQDVALRCDPISGHVSLYWYRQALGQGPEFLTYFNYEAQQDKSGLPNDRFSAERPEGSISTLTIQRTEQRDSAMYRCASSRQLGETQYFGPGTRLLVL.

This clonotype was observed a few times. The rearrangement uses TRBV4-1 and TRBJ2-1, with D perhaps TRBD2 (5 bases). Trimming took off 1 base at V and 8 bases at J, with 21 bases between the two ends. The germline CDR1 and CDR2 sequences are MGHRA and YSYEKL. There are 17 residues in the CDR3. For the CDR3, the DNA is TGCGCCAGCAGCCAAGCCCAACTCGGGGAACTTGAGGATGAGCAGTTCTTC. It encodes CASSQAQLGELEDEQFF.